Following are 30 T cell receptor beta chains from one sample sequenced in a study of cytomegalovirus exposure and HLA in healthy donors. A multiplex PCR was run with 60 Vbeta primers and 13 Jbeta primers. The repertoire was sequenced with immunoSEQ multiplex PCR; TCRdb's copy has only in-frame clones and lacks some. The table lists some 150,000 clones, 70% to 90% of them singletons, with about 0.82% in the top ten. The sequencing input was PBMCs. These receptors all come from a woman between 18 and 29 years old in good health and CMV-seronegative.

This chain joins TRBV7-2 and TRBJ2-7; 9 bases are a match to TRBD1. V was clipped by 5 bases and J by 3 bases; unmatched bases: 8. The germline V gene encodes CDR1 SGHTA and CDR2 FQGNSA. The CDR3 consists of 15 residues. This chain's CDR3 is CASSLGGTGNYEQYF. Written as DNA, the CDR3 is TGTGCCAGCAGCCTGGGTGGGACAGGGAACTACGAGCAGTACTTC.

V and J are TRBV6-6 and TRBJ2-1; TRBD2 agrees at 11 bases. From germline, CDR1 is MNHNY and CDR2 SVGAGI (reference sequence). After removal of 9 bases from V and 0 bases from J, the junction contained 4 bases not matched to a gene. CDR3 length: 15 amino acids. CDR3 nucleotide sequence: TGTGCCAGTAGACTAGCGGGAAGCTCCTACAATGAGCAGTTCTTC. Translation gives CASRLAGSSYNEQFF.

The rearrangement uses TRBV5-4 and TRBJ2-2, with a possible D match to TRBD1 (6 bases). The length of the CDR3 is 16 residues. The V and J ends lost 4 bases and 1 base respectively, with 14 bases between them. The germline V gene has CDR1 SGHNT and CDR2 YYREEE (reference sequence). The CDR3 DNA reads TGTGCCAGCAGCCGCGATAGGACAGAGAACACCGGGGAGCTGTTTTTT. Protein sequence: CASSRDRTENTGELFF. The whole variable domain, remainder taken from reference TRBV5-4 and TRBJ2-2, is ETGVTQSPTHLIKTRGQQVTLRCSSQSGHNTVSWYQQALGQGPQFIFQYYREEENGRGNFPPRFSGLQFPNYSSELNVNALELDDSALYLCASSRDRTENTGELFFGEGSRLTVL.

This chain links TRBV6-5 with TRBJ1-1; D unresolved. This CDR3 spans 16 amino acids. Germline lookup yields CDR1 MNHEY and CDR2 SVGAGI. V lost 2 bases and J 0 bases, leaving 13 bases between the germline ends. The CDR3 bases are TGTGCCAGCAGTTACGCTCCGGGAACCATGAACACTGAAGCTTTCTTT. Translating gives CASSYAPGTMNTEAFF.

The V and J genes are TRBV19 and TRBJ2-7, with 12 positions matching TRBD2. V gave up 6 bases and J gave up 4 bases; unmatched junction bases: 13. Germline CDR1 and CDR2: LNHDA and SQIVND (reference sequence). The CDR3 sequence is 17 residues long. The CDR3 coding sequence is TGTGCCAGTAGCACATTTGCCTTGACTAGCGGGAGTTACGAGCAGTACTTC. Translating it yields CASSTFALTSGSYEQYF. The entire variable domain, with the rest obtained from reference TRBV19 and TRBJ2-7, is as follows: DGGITQSPKYLFRKEGQNVTLSCEQNLNHDAMYWYRQDPGQGLRLIYYSQIVNDFQKGDIAEGYSVSREKKESFPLTVTSAQKNPTAFYLCASSTFALTSGSYEQYFGPGTRLTVT.

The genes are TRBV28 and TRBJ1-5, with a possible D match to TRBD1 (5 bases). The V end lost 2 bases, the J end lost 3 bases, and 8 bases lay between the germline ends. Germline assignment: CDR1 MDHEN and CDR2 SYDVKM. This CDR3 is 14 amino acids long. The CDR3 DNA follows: TGTGCCAGCAGTTTAACTGGGGCCAATCAGCCCCAGCATTTT. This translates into CASSLTGANQPQHF.

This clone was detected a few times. CDR3 residues: CATLGDGYTF. CDR3 nucleotide sequence: TGTGCCACCCTCGGGGATGGCTACACCTTC. The chain combines TRBV10-3 with TRBJ1-2; D uncertain. The CDR3 extends over 10 amino acids. Germline values: CDR1 ENHRY, CDR2 SYGVKD. The V end was cut by 10 bases, the J end by 6 bases, with 9 bases between.

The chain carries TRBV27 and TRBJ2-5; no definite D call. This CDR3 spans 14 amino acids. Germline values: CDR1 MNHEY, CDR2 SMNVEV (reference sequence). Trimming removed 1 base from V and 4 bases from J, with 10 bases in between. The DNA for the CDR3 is TGTGCCAGCAGTTTATTGGCATCAGGAGAGACCCAGTACTTC. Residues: CASSLLASGETQYF.

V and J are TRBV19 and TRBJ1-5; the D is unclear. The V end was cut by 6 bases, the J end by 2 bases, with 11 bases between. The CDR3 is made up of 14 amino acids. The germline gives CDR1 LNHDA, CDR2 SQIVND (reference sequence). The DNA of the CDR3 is TGTGCCAGTAGGCGGGTGGGAGGCAATCAGCCCCAGCATTTT. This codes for CASRRVGGNQPQHF.

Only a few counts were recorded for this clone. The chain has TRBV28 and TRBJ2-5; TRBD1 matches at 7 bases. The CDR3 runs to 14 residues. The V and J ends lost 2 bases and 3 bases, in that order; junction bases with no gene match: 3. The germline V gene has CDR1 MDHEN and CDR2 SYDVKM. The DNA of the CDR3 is TGTGCCAGCAGTTTAGAGACAGGGAAAGAGACCCAGTACTTC. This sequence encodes CASSLETGKETQYF.

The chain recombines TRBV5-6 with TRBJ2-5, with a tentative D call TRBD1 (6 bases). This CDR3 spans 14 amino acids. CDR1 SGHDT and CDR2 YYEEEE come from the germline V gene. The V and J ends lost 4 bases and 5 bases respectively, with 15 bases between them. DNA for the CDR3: TGTGCCAGCAGCGAATACAGGGTGGCGGAGACCCAGTACTTC. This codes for CASSEYRVAETQYF.

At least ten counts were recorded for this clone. In DNA, the CDR3 is TGTGCCAGCAGTGAGGGGACAGGGGGCGCAGATACGCAGTATTTT. This sequence encodes CASSEGTGGADTQYF. V and J are TRBV6-4 and TRBJ2-3; 12 bases are a match to TRBD1. The CDR3 consists of 15 residues. The germline gives CDR1 MRHNA, CDR2 SNTAGT. Unmatched junction bases numbered 2, after V lost 3 bases and J lost 4 bases.

The CDR3 DNA reads TGCGCCAGCAGCCAAAGGTTAGCCTATACCTCCACAGATACGCAGTATTTT. This encodes CASSQRLAYTSTDTQYF. This chain connects TRBV4-3 to TRBJ2-3, with D hard to call. V was clipped by 2 bases and J by 2 bases, with 17 bases between them. CDR3 length: 17 residues. Germline V lookup: CDR1 LGHNA, CDR2 YSLEER.

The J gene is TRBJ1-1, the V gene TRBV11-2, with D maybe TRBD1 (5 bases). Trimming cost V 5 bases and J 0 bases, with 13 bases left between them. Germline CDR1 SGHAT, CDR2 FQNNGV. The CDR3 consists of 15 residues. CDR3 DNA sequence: TGTGCCAGCAGCCGGATGGGGCAGATGAACACTGAAGCTTTCTTT. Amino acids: CASSRMGQMNTEAFF.

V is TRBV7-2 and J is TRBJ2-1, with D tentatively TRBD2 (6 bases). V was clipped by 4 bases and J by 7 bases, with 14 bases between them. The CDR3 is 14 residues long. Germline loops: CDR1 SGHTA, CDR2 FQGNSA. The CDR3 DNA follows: TGTGCCAGCAGCTCACCCTTTGCGGGGAATGAGCAGTTCTTC. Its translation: CASSSPFAGNEQFF. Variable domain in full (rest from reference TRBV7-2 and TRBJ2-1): GAGVSQSPSNKVTEKGKDVELRCDPISGHTALYWYRQSLGQGLEFLIYFQGNSAPDKSGLPSDRFSAERTGGSVSTLTIQRTQQEDSAVYLCASSSPFAGNEQFFGPGTRLTVL.

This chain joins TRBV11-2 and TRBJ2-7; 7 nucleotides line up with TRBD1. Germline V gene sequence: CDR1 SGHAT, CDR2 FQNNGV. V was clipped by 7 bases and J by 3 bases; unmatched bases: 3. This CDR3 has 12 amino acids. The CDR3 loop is CASKGQLYEQYF. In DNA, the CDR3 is TGTGCCAGCAAGGGACAGCTCTACGAGCAGTACTTC.

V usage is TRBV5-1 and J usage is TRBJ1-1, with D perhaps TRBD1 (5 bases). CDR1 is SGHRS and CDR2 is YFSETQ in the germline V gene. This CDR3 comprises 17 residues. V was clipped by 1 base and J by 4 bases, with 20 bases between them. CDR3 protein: CASSLRGVRGGGTEAFF. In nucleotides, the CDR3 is TGCGCCAGCAGCTTGCGCGGGGTTAGGGGTGGGGGCACTGAAGCTTTCTTT.

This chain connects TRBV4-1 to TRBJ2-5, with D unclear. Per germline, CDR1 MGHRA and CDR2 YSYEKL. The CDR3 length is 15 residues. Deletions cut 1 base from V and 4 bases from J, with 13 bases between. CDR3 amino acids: CASSQAIGVSETQYF. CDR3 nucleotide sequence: TGCGCCAGCAGCCAAGCTATTGGAGTGTCAGAGACCCAGTACTTC.

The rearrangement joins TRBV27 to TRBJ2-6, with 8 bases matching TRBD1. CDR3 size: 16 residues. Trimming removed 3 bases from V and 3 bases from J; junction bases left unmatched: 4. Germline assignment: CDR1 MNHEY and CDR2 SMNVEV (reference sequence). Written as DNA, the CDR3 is TGTGCCAGCAGTTTTTCGGACAGGGATGGGGCCAACGTCCTGACTTTC. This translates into CASSFSDRDGANVLTF.

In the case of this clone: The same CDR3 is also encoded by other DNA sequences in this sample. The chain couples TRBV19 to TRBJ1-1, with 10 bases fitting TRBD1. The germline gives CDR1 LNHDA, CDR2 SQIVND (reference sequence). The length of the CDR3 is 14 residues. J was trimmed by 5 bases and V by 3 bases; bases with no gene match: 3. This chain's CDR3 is CASSIGQGVTEAFF. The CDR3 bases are TGTGCCAGTAGTATTGGACAGGGGGTTACTGAAGCTTTCTTT.

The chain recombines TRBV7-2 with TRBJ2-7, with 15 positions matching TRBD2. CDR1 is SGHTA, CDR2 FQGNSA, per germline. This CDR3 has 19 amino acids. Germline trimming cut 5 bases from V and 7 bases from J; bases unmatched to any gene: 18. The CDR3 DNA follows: TGTGCCAGCAGCAACGCCTATCCGGGACTAGCGGGAGGAGGGGAGGAGCAGTACTTC. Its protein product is CASSNAYPGLAGGGEEQYF.

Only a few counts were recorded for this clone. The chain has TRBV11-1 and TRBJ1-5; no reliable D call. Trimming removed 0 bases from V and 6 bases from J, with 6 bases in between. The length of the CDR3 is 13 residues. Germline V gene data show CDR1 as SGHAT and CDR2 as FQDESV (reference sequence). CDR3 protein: CASSLAEAQPQHF. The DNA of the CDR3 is TGTGCCAGCAGCTTAGCAGAAGCTCAGCCCCAGCATTTT.

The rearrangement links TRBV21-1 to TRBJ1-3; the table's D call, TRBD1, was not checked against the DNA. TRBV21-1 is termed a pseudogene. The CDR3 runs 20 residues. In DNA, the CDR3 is TGTGCCAGCAGCAAAGTATGTCGCCGAAAGCGCAGGGGCACTGGAAACACCATATATTTT. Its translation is CASSKVCRRKRRGTGNTIYF.

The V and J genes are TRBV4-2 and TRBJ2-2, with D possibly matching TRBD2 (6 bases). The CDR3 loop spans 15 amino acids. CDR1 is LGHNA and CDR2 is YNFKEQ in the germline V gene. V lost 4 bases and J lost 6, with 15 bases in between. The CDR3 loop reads CASSPSLRRAGELFF. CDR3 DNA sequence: TGTGCCAGCAGCCCCTCCTTGCGGAGGGCCGGGGAGCTGTTTTTT.

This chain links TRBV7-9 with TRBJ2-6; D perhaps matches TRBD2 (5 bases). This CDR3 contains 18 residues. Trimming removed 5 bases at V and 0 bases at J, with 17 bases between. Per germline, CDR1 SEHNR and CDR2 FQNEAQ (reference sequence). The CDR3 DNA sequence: TGTGCCAGCAGCGGAGGACGCGGGTTAGACTCTGGGGCCAACGTCCTGACTTTC. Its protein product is CASSGGRGLDSGANVLTF.

CDR3 amino acids: CASSLEGHPYEQYF. CDR3 nucleotide sequence: TGTGCCAGCAGCTTAGAGGGGCACCCCTACGAGCAGTACTTC. The chain uses TRBV7-9 and TRBJ2-7, with D perhaps TRBD1 (5 bases). The CDR3 runs to 14 residues. The germline V gene has CDR1 SEHNR and CDR2 FQNEAQ (reference sequence). V lost 1 base and J lost 2, with 9 bases in between.

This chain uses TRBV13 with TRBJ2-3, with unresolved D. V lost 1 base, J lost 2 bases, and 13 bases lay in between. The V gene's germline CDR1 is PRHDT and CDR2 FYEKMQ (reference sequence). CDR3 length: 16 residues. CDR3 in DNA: TGTGCCAGCAGCTTAGAGCGCACCACCAACACAGATACGCAGTATTTT. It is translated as CASSLERTTNTDTQYF. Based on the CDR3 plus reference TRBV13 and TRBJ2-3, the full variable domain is AAGVIQSPRHLIKEKRETATLKCYPIPRHDTVYWYQQGPGQDPQFLISFYEKMQSDKGSIPDRFSAQQFSDYHSELNMSSLELGDSALYFCASSLERTTNTDTQYFGPGTRLTVL.

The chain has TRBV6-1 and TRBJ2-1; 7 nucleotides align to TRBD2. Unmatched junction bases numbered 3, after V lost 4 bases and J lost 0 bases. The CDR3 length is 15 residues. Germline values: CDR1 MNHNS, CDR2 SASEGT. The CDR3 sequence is CASSALAASYNEQFF. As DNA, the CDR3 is TGTGCCAGCAGTGCTCTAGCGGCCTCCTACAATGAGCAGTTCTTC.

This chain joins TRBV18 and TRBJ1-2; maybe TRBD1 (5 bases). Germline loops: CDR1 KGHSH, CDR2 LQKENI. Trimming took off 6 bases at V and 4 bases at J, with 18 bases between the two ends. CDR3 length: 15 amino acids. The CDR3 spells CASSPNLQGSYGYTF. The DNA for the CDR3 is TGTGCCAGCTCGCCTAACCTCCAGGGAAGCTATGGCTACACCTTC. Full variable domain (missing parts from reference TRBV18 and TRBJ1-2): NAGVMQNPRHLVRRRGQEARLRCSPMKGHSHVYWYRQLPEEGLKFMVYLQKENIIDESGMPKERFSAEFPKEGPSILRIQQVVRGDSAAYFCASSPNLQGSYGYTFGSGTRLTVV.

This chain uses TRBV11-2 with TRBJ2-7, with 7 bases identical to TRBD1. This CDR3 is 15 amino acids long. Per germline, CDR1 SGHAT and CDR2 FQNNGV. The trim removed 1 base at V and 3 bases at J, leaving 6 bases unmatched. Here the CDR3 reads CASSLGLDRRYEQYF. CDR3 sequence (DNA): TGTGCCAGCAGCTTAGGTCTGGACAGGCGCTACGAGCAGTACTTC.